This TCR beta chain was captured in a study of blood T cells in healthy people across ages. Study outcomes and limitations: Long-lived and aged donors differed, with more naive CD4+ cells and higher diversity in the long-lived. Naive T cell percentage showed a strong correlation with the diversity of TCR beta. Across the age range, TCR beta diversity per million T cells fell in a roughly linear way.

In each sample, at least 7 million PBMCs were isolated. Primers used in a second PCR of about 6 to 12 cycles were a sample-barcoded 5' primer and a J-beta primer mix. From the 5' RACE reads, TCRdb called clonotypes with MiXCR, one entry per CDR3 protein. There are hundreds of thousands of distinct CDR3 sequences in the sample; roughly three fifths occur only once, and roughly 24% lies in the top ten. The CDR3 consists of 15 residues. CDR1 is MNHEY, CDR2 SMNVEV, per germline (reference sequence). The V and J ends lost 5 bases and 4 bases, in that order; junction bases with no gene match: 6. Regarding this clonotype: The antigen is undetermined.

The sample was blood. This sequence was found in a man aged 40-49 years in good health. V gene TRBV27 combines with J gene TRBJ1-1; 11 nucleotides agree with TRBD1. The CDR3 DNA is TGTGCCAGCAGTCCCGGGGACAGGGGGTTCACTGAAGCTTTCTTT. This translates into CASSPGDRGFTEAFF.